This TCR beta chain was sequenced in a study of Ad26.COV2.S vaccination and SARS-CoV-2 variants. Study-wide points: An underestimation of total T cell responses may have resulted from the TCR breadth and depth analyses. Breadth of non-spike TCRs did not differ between vaccinees and placebo recipients. After vaccination, substantial breadth of spike-specific CD8+ and CD4+ responses was reported. Vaccinees showed greater spike-specific TCR breadth than placebo recipients.

CDR3 length: 19 residues. Unmatched junction bases numbered 15, after V lost 4 bases and J lost 7 bases. Germline V gene lookup returns CDR1 LGHDT and CDR2 YNNKEL (reference sequence). As for this clone: Its cognate antigen is unknown.

Assay: immunoSEQ multiplex PCR; the TCRdb copy retains only in-frame clones and omits some. The data contain some 180,000 clones, roughly 89% of them seen just once; the ten biggest clones take up about 5.5%. This TCR was sampled from a human donor who had recovered from COVID-19. Sequenced here: peripheral blood, sampled after recovery from COVID-19. The V call is TRBV3-1 (or the pseudogene TRBV3-2), the J call TRBJ2-2, with 13 nucleotides matching TRBD2. The CDR3 reads CASSPTSGRARRFVGELFF. The CDR3, as DNA: TGTGCCAGCAGCCCCACTAGCGGGAGGGCCCGAAGGTTCGTCGGGGAGCTGTTTTTT.